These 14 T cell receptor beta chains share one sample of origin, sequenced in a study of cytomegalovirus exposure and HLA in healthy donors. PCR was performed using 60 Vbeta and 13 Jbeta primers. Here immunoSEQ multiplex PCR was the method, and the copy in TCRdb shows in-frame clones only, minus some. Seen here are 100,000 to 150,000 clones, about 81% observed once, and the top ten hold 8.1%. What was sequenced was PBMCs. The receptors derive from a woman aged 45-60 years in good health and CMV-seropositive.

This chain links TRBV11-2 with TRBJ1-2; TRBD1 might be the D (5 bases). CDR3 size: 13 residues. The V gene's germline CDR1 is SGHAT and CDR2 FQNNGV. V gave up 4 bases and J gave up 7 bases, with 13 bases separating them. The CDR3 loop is CASSSTGVVGYTF. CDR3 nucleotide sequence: TGTGCCAGCAGCTCCACGGGGGTGGTTGGCTACACCTTC.

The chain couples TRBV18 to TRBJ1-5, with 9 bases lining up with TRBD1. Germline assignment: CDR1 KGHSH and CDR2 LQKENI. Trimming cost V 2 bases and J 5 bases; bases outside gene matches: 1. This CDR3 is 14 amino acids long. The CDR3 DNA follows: TGTGCCAGCTCACCAGGGACAGGGTATCAGCCCCAGCATTTT. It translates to CASSPGTGYQPQHF.

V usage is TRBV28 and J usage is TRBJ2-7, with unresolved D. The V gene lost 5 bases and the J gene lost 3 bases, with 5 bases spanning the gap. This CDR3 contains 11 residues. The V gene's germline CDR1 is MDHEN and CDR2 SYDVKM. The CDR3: CASSPNYEQYF. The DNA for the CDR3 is TGTGCCAGCAGTCCCAACTACGAGCAGTACTTC.

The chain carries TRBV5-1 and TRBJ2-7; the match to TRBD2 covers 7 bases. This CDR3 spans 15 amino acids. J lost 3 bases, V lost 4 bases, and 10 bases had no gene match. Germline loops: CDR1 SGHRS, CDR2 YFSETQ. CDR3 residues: CASSGGDSGLYEQYF. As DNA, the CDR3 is TGCGCCAGCAGCGGGGGGGATAGCGGTCTCTACGAGCAGTACTTC.

The CDR3 DNA reads TGCGCCAGCAGCTTTGGGACTAGGGCATACAATGAGCAGTTCTTC. Its translation: CASSFGTRAYNEQFF. The V and J genes are TRBV5-1 and TRBJ2-1; 8 bases are shared with TRBD2. CDR1 is SGHRS and CDR2 is YFSETQ in the germline V gene. This CDR3 has 15 amino acids. The J segment lost 4 bases and the V segment lost 2 bases, leaving 5 bases of the junction unmatched.

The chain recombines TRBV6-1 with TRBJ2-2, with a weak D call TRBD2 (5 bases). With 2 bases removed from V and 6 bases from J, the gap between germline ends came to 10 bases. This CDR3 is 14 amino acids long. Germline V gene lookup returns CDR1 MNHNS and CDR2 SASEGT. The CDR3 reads CASSERERSGELFF. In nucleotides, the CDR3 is TGTGCCAGCAGTGAACGGGAACGGTCCGGGGAGCTGTTTTTT.

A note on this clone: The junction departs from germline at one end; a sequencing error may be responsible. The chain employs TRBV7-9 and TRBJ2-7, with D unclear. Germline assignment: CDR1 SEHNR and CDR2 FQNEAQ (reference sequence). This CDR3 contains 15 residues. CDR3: CSSSLVWARTYEQYF. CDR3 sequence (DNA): TGTTCCAGCAGCTTAGTTTGGGCAAGGACCTACGAGCAGTACTTC.

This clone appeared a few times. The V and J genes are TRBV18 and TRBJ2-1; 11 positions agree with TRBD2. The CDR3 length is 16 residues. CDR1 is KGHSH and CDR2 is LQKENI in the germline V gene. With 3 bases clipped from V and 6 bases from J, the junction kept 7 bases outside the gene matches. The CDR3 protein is CASSPPGLAATNEQFF. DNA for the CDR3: TGTGCCAGCTCACCTCCGGGACTAGCGGCCACCAATGAGCAGTTCTTC.

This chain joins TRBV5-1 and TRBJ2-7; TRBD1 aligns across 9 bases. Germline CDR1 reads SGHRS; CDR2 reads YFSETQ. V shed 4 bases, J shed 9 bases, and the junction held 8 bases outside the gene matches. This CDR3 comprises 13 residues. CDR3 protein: CASSLETGGVQYF. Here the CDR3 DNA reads TGCGCCAGCAGCCTGGAAACAGGGGGCGTGCAGTACTTC.

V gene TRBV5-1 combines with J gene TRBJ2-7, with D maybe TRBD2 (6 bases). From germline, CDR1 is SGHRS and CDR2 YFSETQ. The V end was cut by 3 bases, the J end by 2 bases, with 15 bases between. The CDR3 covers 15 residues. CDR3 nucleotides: TGCGCCAGCAGCTCCCGGGAGATGGGTCCCTACGAGCAGTACTTC. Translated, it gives CASSSREMGPYEQYF.

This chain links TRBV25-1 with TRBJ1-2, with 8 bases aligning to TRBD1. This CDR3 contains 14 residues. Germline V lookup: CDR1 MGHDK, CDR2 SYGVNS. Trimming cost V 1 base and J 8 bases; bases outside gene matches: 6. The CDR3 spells CASSEWGTGDGYTF. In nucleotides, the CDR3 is TGTGCCAGCAGTGAATGGGGGACAGGAGACGGCTACACCTTC.

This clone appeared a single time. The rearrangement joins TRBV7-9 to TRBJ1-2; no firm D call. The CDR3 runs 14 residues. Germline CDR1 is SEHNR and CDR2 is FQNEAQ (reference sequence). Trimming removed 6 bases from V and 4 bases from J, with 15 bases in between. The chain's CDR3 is CASRKNPEGYGYTF. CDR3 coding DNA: TGTGCCAGCAGAAAAAACCCGGAGGGCTATGGCTACACCTTC.

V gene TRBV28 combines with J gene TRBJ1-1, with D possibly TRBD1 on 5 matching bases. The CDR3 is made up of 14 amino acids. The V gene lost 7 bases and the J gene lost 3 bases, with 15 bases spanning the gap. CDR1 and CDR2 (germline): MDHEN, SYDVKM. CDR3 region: CASNGGALDTEAFF. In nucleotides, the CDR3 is TGTGCCAGCAATGGCGGGGCCTTGGACACTGAAGCTTTCTTT.

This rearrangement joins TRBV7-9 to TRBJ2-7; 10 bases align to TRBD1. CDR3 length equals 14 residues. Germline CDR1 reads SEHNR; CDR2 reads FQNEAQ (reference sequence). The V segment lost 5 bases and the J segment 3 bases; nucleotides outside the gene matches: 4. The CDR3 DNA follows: TGTGCCAGCAGCCAGGGACAGGGGTACTACGAGCAGTACTTC. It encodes CASSQGQGYYEQYF.